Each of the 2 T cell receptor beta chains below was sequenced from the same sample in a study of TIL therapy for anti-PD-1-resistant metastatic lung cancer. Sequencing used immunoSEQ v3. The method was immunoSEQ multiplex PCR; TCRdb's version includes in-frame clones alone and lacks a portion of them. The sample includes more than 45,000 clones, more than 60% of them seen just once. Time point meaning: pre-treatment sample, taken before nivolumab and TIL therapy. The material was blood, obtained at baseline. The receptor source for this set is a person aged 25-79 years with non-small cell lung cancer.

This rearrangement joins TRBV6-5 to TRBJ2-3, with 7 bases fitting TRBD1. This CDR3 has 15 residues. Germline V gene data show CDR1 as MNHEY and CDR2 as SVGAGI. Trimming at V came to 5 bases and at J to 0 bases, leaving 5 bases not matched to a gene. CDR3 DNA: TGTGCCAGCAGTGTCCAGGGACAGAGCACAGATACGCAGTATTTT. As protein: CASSVQGQSTDTQYF.

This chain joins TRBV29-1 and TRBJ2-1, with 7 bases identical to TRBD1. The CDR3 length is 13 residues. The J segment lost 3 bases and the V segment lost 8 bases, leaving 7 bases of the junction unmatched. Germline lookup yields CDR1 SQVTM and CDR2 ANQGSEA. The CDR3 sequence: CSSRDSNYNEQFF. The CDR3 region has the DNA TGCAGCTCCCGGGACAGCAACTACAATGAGCAGTTCTTC.